The TCR beta chain described here comes from a study of tumor-infiltrating T cells and Merkel cell polyomavirus. The wider study: CD8+ T cells recognized the Merkel cell polyomavirus KLL epitope. Chemotherapy, radiation and immunotherapies were given, not standardized across patients. General study findings and limits: Tumors with roughly 5-120 KLL-specific clonotypes, versus 0-3, showed better MCC-specific survival.

Every patient's tumor was robustly positive for Merkel cell polyomavirus Large T antigen on immunohistochemistry. All patients were Caucasian, median age roughly 61, range roughly 45 to 77. V lost 5 bases and J lost 2; bases outside the gene matches: 3. CDR3 length: 14 amino acids. Germline-derived CDR1 and CDR2 are SNHLY and FYNNEI. Clones were read by immunoSEQ multiplex PCR, and TCRdb kept only the in-frame ones, dropping some. The sample contains more than 2,500 clones, around four fifths of which appear only once. In its sample, this clone was seen a few times. Its antigen is unknown. The chain employs TRBV2 and TRBJ1-1; TRBD1 aligns across 9 bases. The sample taken for sequencing was tumor tissue. The receptor's source is a man aged 50 or older with Merkel cell carcinoma. CDR3 nucleotide sequence: TGTGCCAGCAGTACGGACAGGGGAAACACTGAAGCTTTCTTT. It encodes CASSTDRGNTEAFF.